There are many counts of the clone carrying this T cell receptor beta chain. There are 15 residues in the CDR3. V was clipped by 3 bases and J by 1 base; unmatched bases: 2. In germline, CDR1 is SGHTA, CDR2 FQGNSA. A single record per CDR3 protein comes from TCRdb applying MiXCR to the 5' RACE reads. The sample holds some 19,000 distinct CDR3 sequences; roughly 4.6% are singletons and the top ten take about 7%. The sample comes from a study of early T cells in non-severe SARS-CoV-2 infection. The specimen sequenced was whole blood. This receptor was obtained from an adult who was a healthcare worker with PCR-confirmed SARS-CoV-2 infection or an uninfected control (not recorded which). The chain recombines TRBV7-2 with TRBJ2-2; TRBD2 matches 7 bases. The DNA of the CDR3 is TGTGCCAGCAGCTTCGGGACTATGAACACCGGGGAGCTGTTTTTT. Amino acid sequence: CASSFGTMNTGELFF.